The T cell receptor beta chain under discussion was sequenced for a study of T cell repertoires in cytomegalovirus infection. Background on the study: CMV epitopes, recently identified HLA-C-restricted and well-studied HLA-B-restricted, were used. Indicated by public TCR beta signatures were CMV infection and matching HLA type.

Losses at the gene ends were 5 bases for V and 3 bases for J; bases not matched to a gene: 20. Germline values: CDR1 SGHVS, CDR2 FQNEAQ. CDR3 length equals 19 residues. Whole-study findings and limits: Carriers of CMV and the relevant HLA type were discriminated by public TCR beta frequency. HLA-C-restricted TCR beta clonotypes specific for CMV led the ex vivo response.

In TCRdb, the reads were re-called with MiXCR into one record per CDR3 protein. The sample shows a few hundred thousand distinct CDR3 sequences, 40% of them seen only once. Ten or more counts support this clonotype. Its cognate antigen is unknown. The V and J genes are TRBV7-8 and TRBJ1-2; 8 bases align to TRBD1. This sequence originates from a human donor in good health (CMV status not recorded). Some clones in this sample may be carry-over from other donors' samples. Sequenced material: cultured PBMCs, taken from culture after CMV antigen stimulation. This chain's CDR3 is CASSPMWKSDREEHYGYTF. The DNA of the CDR3 is TGTGCCAGCAGCCCCATGTGGAAATCGGACAGGGAGGAGCACTATGGCTACACCTTC.